This T cell receptor (beta chain) is drawn from a study of blood T cell repertoires in COVID-19. Produced via immunoSEQ multiplex PCR; TCRdb's table is partial and in-frame only. The sample holds some 95,000 clones, approximately 90% seen once. Sequencing was done on a sample of peripheral blood. The TCR originated in a human donor with active COVID-19. The donor label of this sample is uncertain.

CDR3 sequence: CSASRDTGFEQYF. CDR3 sequence (DNA): TGCAGCGCCAGTCGGGACACAGGGTTCGAGCAGTACTTC. This sequence joins TRBV29-1 and TRBJ2-7; a weak D match, TRBD1 (6 bases). Germline lookup yields CDR1 SQVTM and CDR2 ANQGSEA. Trimming shortened V by 7 bases and J by 6 bases, and 19 bases separated the two germline ends. The CDR3 totals 13 residues.